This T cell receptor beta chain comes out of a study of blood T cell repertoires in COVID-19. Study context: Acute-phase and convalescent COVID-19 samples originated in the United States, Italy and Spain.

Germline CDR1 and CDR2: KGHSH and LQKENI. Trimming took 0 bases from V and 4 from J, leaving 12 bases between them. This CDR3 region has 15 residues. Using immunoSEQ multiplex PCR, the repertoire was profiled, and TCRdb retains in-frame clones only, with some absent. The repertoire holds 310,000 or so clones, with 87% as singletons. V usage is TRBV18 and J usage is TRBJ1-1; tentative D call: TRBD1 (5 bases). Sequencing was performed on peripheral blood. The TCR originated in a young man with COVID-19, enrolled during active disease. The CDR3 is CASSPPRDLGTEAFF. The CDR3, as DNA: TGTGCCAGCTCACCACCCCGGGACTTGGGCACTGAAGCTTTCTTT.